A single sample gave rise to the 8 T cell receptor beta chains below, sequenced in a study of cytomegalovirus exposure and HLA in healthy donors. Generated by immunoSEQ multiplex PCR, the TCRdb table keeps only in-frame clones and is missing some. The data show 200,000 to 250,000 clones, around 78% seen once. Source material: PBMCs. The receptor source for this set is a young woman in good health and CMV-seronegative.

This clone was seen more than once but under ten times. The chain has TRBV7-6 and TRBJ2-5; D is possibly TRBD1 or TRBD2 (5 bases each). The CDR3 is 15 amino acids. CDR1 and CDR2 from the germline V gene are SGHVS and FNYEAQ. The V end was cut by 5 bases, the J end by 5 bases, with 18 bases between. The CDR3 loop is CASSLTEGSWETQYF. In DNA form, the CDR3 reads TGTGCCAGCAGCCTTACTGAGGGGAGCTGGGAGACCCAGTACTTC.

The chain combines TRBV9 with TRBJ2-5; the D gene is possibly TRBD2 (5 bases). CDR3 size: 12 residues. Germline lookup yields CDR1 SGDLS and CDR2 YYNGEE. Trimming removed 5 bases at V and 3 bases at J, with 8 bases between. CDR3 sequence: CASSSSKETQYF. The CDR3 nucleotides are TGTGCCAGCAGTTCTAGCAAAGAGACCCAGTACTTC.

The J gene is TRBJ1-1, the V gene TRBV30; possible D gene TRBD1, 5 bases. The CDR3 spans 13 residues. Germline V CDR1 and CDR2: GTSNPN, SVGIG (reference sequence). The ends were cut back, 2 bases at V and 3 bases at J, with 10 bases in the middle. The CDR3 protein is CAWSRGGDTEAFF. CDR3 DNA sequence: TGTGCCTGGAGTCGGGGGGGGGACACTGAAGCTTTCTTT.

The chain employs TRBV5-4 and TRBJ1-1, with a possible D match to TRBD1 (5 bases). This CDR3 is 14 amino acids long. V was cut by 4 bases and J by 7 bases, with 17 bases left in between. The V gene's germline CDR1 is SGHNT and CDR2 YYREEE (reference sequence). CDR3 loop: CASSPYGAQGEAFF. In DNA, the CDR3 is TGTGCCAGCAGCCCGTACGGGGCCCAGGGTGAAGCTTTCTTT.

This clone was seen a few times. The J gene is TRBJ1-2, the V gene TRBV5-1, with 7 bases aligning to TRBD1. The CDR3 is made up of 13 amino acids. Trimming at V came to 4 bases and at J to 8 bases, leaving 8 bases not matched to a gene. CDR1 and CDR2 (germline): SGHRS, YFSETQ. CDR3 nucleotide sequence: TGCGCCAGCAGCCTGGACAGGACTAAAGGCTACACCTTC. Its protein product is CASSLDRTKGYTF.

This chain connects TRBV27 to TRBJ1-2; TRBD1 aligns across 11 bases. The CDR3 consists of 12 residues. Germline V gene lookup returns CDR1 MNHEY and CDR2 SMNVEV (reference sequence). Trimming cost V 8 bases and J 8 bases; bases outside gene matches: 4. In nucleotides, the CDR3 is TGTGCCAGCTCGGGACAGGGGGAAGGCTACACCTTC. It encodes CASSGQGEGYTF.

This chain joins TRBV27 and TRBJ2-1; TRBD1 matches at 9 bases. Looked up from germline, CDR1 is MNHEY and CDR2 is SMNVEV (reference sequence). With V trimmed by 7 bases and J by 8 bases, 9 bases remained unmatched. The CDR3 has 14 residues. CDR3 in amino acids: CASKPGQGLHEQFF. Written as DNA, the CDR3 is TGTGCCAGCAAACCGGGACAGGGCTTGCATGAGCAGTTCTTC.

The V and J genes are TRBV2 and TRBJ2-7; 8 bases are shared with TRBD2. Germline trimming cut 3 bases from V and 6 bases from J; bases unmatched to any gene: 7. This CDR3 region has 14 residues. CDR1 is SNHLY, CDR2 FYNNEI, per germline. The CDR3 sequence: CASSDLAGVSEQYF. In nucleotides, the CDR3 is TGTGCCAGCAGTGATCTAGCGGGTGTTTCCGAGCAGTACTTC.